This T cell receptor beta chain was documented in a study of CD8 T cells in ankylosing spondylitis. TCRdb re-derived calls from the 5' RACE reads in MiXCR, one entry per CDR3 protein. There are fewer than 450,000 distinct CDR3 sequences in the sample; roughly 17% occur only once, and over 0.9% lies in the top ten. V was trimmed by 1 base and J by 1 base, leaving 8 bases between them. CDR1 and CDR2 (germline): SGHRS, YFSETQ. This CDR3 spans 14 amino acids. Study results and limitations: Relatively scarce in peripheral blood, disease-linked clones were CD8+. Typical of ankylosing spondylitis blood, it appeared, was a TCR beta motif of under 10 highly homologous variants. Earlier studies detected some motif variants in reactive arthritis synovial fluid and blood.

Comments on this clonotype: Its target is unknown.

The sample taken for sequencing was blood, either unsorted or a sorted T cell fraction (not recorded which). The clonotype was recovered from a male donor with ankylosing spondylitis. The V call is TRBV5-1, the J call TRBJ2-5; D is possibly TRBD2 (5 bases). The CDR3 here is CASSLRGFQETQYF. The CDR3 DNA is TGCGCCAGCAGCTTGCGGGGATTCCAAGAGACCCAGTACTTC.